Below, 29 T cell receptor beta chains from the same sample are listed, as sequenced in a study of blood T cell repertoires in COVID-19. The method was immunoSEQ multiplex PCR; TCRdb's version includes in-frame clones alone and lacks a portion of them. In the table there are under 200,000 clones, roughly 83% of which are singletons. Sequencing was carried out using peripheral blood. These receptors all stem from a man between 18 and 35 years old with active or convalescent COVID-19.

The genes are TRBV7-9 and TRBJ1-1; TRBD1 is a possible D gene (6 bases). Trimming left V 5 bases short and J 0 bases short, with 13 bases between. The CDR3 is made up of 15 amino acids. The germline CDR1 and CDR2 sequences are SEHNR and FQNEAQ (reference sequence). DNA for the CDR3: TGTGCCAGCAGCCCAAGGGGGGGAATGAACACTGAAGCTTTCTTT. It encodes CASSPRGGMNTEAFF.

This clone was counted a few times. As DNA, the CDR3 is TGTGCCAGCAGCGCGGACAAGAACACTGAAGCTTTCTTT. Translated: CASSADKNTEAFF. V is TRBV11-2 and J is TRBJ1-1; D possibly corresponds to TRBD1 (5 bases). The CDR3 covers 13 residues. Germline assignment: CDR1 SGHAT and CDR2 FQNNGV. The ends were cut back, 5 bases at V and 1 base at J, with 8 bases in the middle.

The chain has TRBV6-5 and TRBJ2-7; TRBD2 aligns across 10 bases. The germline V gene has CDR1 MNHEY and CDR2 SVGAGI. The CDR3 length is 15 residues. The J segment lost 2 bases and the V segment lost 6 bases, leaving 7 bases of the junction unmatched. This CDR3 reads CASSFSTSGAYEQYF. For the CDR3, the DNA is TGTGCCAGCAGCTTCTCCACTAGCGGGGCCTACGAGCAGTACTTC.

V is TRBV6-1 and J is TRBJ1-5, with TRBD1 as a possible D gene (5 bases). The V end lost 3 bases, the J end lost 2 bases, and 14 bases lay between the germline ends. From germline, CDR1 is MNHNS and CDR2 SASEGT. The CDR3 has 16 residues. CDR3 region: CASSDWQGGRNQPQHF. The CDR3 DNA reads TGTGCCAGCAGTGATTGGCAGGGTGGTCGCAATCAGCCCCAGCATTTT.

The genes are TRBV6-5 and TRBJ1-1; possible D gene TRBD1, 6 bases. CDR1 and CDR2 from the germline V gene are MNHEY and SVGAGI. There are 13 residues in the CDR3. Trimming removed 6 bases at V and 9 bases at J, with 17 bases between. The chain's CDR3 is CASRLRQVDKAFF. The CDR3 nucleotides are TGTGCCAGCAGACTTCGACAGGTCGATAAAGCTTTCTTT.

The genes are TRBV6-4 and TRBJ2-2; 7 nucleotides agree with TRBD1. The germline gives CDR1 MRHNA, CDR2 SNTAGT. The CDR3 has 14 residues. The J segment lost 4 bases and the V segment lost 6 bases, leaving 5 bases of the junction unmatched. The CDR3 spells CASRRGLGTGELFF. The CDR3 nucleotides are TGTGCCAGCAGGAGGGGGCTGGGCACCGGGGAGCTGTTTTTT.

The CDR3 DNA reads as TGTGCCAGTAGTTGGGACAGGCTCATCAATGAGCAGTTCTTC. Translation: CASSWDRLINEQFF. The V and J genes are TRBV19 and TRBJ2-1; 8 bases line up with TRBD1. Germline CDR1 reads LNHDA; CDR2 reads SQIVND (reference sequence). The CDR3 sequence is 14 residues long. The ends lost 5 bases at V and 6 bases at J; junction bases unmatched: 6.

V and J are TRBV7-9 and TRBJ2-2; D perhaps matches TRBD1 (6 bases). Trimming took 1 base from V and 9 from J, leaving 12 bases between them. Germline V gene sequence: CDR1 SEHNR, CDR2 FQNEAQ (reference sequence). The CDR3 length is 14 residues. CDR3: CASSLGIQGRELFF. CDR3 coding DNA: TGTGCCAGCAGCTTAGGAATACAGGGACGGGAGCTGTTTTTT.

V gene TRBV18 combines with J gene TRBJ2-2; D is possibly TRBD1 (6 bases). The CDR3 loop spans 14 amino acids. Between the trimmed V and J ends, which lost 2 bases and 5 bases, there was a span of 9 bases. CDR1 and CDR2 (germline): KGHSH, LQKENI. The CDR3 loop reads CASSPRQATGELFF. The CDR3 DNA sequence: TGTGCCAGCTCACCAAGACAGGCGACCGGGGAGCTGTTTTTT.

The CDR3 protein is CASTPDRAKNIQYF. The CDR3 DNA reads TGTGCCAGCACCCCCGACAGAGCGAAAAACATTCAGTACTTC. The chain uses TRBV6-5 and TRBJ2-4; maybe TRBD1 (5 bases). Germline lookup yields CDR1 MNHEY and CDR2 SVGAGI. This CDR3 region has 14 residues. V dropped 7 bases and J dropped 4 bases, with 14 bases sitting between them.

V usage is TRBV7-9 and J usage is TRBJ1-4; TRBD1 matches 8 bases. The germline V gene encodes CDR1 SEHNR and CDR2 FQNEAQ (reference sequence). The CDR3 length is 16 residues. The V gene end was trimmed by 1 base and the J gene end by 8 bases; junction bases not matched to a gene: 9. The CDR3 protein is CASSLGPGQGREKLFF. Written as DNA, the CDR3 is TGTGCCAGCAGCTTAGGGCCCGGACAGGGTCGGGAAAAACTGTTTTTT.

This chain links TRBV4-3 with TRBJ2-4; maybe TRBD2 (6 bases). V lost 4 bases and J lost 0, with 19 bases in between. This CDR3 is 18 amino acids long. Germline V gene data show CDR1 as LGHNA and CDR2 as YSLEER. DNA of the CDR3: TGCGCCAGCAGCCCACGACTTCGTAGCGGAATAGCCAAAAACATTCAGTACTTC. Translated: CASSPRLRSGIAKNIQYF.

Only one count was recorded for this clone. This chain uses TRBV30 with TRBJ2-5; 14 nucleotides agree with TRBD2. Trimming cost V 7 bases and J 4 bases; bases outside gene matches: 8. Germline V lookup: CDR1 GTSNPN, CDR2 SVGIG (reference sequence). The CDR3 length is 15 residues. The CDR3 sequence is CASGTSGSGLETQYF. Written as DNA, the CDR3 is TGTGCCTCCGGGACTAGCGGGAGTGGTTTAGAGACCCAGTACTTC.

The rearrangement joins TRBV30 to TRBJ1-1; maybe TRBD1 (5 bases). The CDR3 sequence is 12 residues long. Germline V lookup: CDR1 GTSNPN, CDR2 SVGIG (reference sequence). The V end was cut by 3 bases, the J end by 4 bases, with 9 bases between. For the CDR3, the DNA is TGTGCCTGGAGCAGGGTGGGCACTGAAGCTTTCTTT. Its translation is CAWSRVGTEAFF. The whole variable domain, remainder taken from reference TRBV30 and TRBJ1-1, is SQTIHQWPATLVQPVGSPLSLECTVEGTSNPNLYWYRQAAGRGLQLLFYSVGIGQISSEVPQNLSASRPQDRQFILSSKKLLLSDSGFYLCAWSRVGTEAFFGQGTRLTVV.

This clone was detected only once. The chain recombines TRBV4-3 with TRBJ2-3; tentative D call: TRBD2 (7 bases). Germline V gene sequence: CDR1 LGHNA, CDR2 YSLEER. This CDR3 region has 18 residues. The ends were cut back, 7 bases at V and 4 bases at J, with 27 bases in the middle. CDR3 region: CASKSPQKQGGRADTQYF. The CDR3 DNA follows: TGCGCCAGCAAATCCCCGCAAAAACAGGGAGGGAGGGCAGATACGCAGTATTTT.

This clone was seen a few times. This chain joins TRBV4-3 and TRBJ1-1; tentative D call: TRBD1 (5 bases). V was pared by 0 bases and J by 2 bases, with 7 bases between. This CDR3 comprises 14 residues. Germline loops: CDR1 LGHNA, CDR2 YSLEER. The CDR3 DNA is TGCGCCAGCAGCCAAGACAGGGCAAACACTGAAGCTTTCTTT. This codes for CASSQDRANTEAFF.

The CDR3 loop reads CASSPDRGGTEAFF. CDR3 nucleotide sequence: TGTGCCAGCAGCCCCGATCGGGGGGGCACTGAAGCTTTCTTT. This chain joins TRBV11-2 and TRBJ1-1; TRBD1 might be the D (5 bases). CDR3 size: 14 residues. The V gene's germline CDR1 is SGHAT and CDR2 FQNNGV. V lost 5 bases, J lost 4 bases, and 14 bases lay in between. Full variable domain (outside the CDR3, taken from reference TRBV11-2 and TRBJ1-1): EAGVAQSPRYKIIEKRQSVAFWCNPISGHATLYWYQQILGQGPKLLIQFQNNGVVDDSQLPKDRFSAERLKGVDSTLKIQPAKLEDSAVYLCASSPDRGGTEAFFGQGTRLTVV.

The rearrangement uses TRBV10-3 and TRBJ2-1; TRBD1 aligns across 9 bases. Germline-derived CDR1 and CDR2 are ENHRY and SYGVKD. The CDR3 runs to 14 residues. The ends lost 6 bases at V and 8 bases at J; junction bases unmatched: 8. The DNA for the CDR3 is TGTGCCATCAGCACAGGGGGCGCGAGAGATGAGCAGTTCTTC. Encoded protein: CAISTGGARDEQFF.

The chain joins TRBV12-5 to TRBJ1-5, with D possibly matching TRBD1 (6 bases). The length of the CDR3 is 17 residues. V was clipped by 0 bases and J by 0 bases, with 12 bases between them. Germline loops: CDR1 LGHNT, CDR2 FRNRAP. The DNA for the CDR3 is TGTGCTAGTGGTTTGGTTCAGGGGAGTTATAGCAATCAGCCCCAGCATTTT. Translated: CASGLVQGSYSNQPQHF.

In this sample, this clone turned up a few times. The gene calls are TRBV6-6 and TRBJ2-7, with D perhaps TRBD2 (7 bases). CDR3 size: 14 residues. The V gene lost 2 bases and the J gene lost 7 bases, with 15 bases spanning the gap. Germline values: CDR1 MNHNY, CDR2 SVGAGI (reference sequence). CDR3 region: CASSYTGGREEQYF. In DNA, the CDR3 is TGTGCCAGCAGTTACACCGGGGGGCGGGAGGAGCAGTACTTC.

The V call is TRBV11-3, the J call TRBJ2-3, with no clear D. This CDR3 is built from 14 residues. The V end was cut by 1 base, the J end by 2 bases, with 7 bases between. Germline-derived CDR1 and CDR2 are SGHNT and YENEEA. The CDR3 sequence is CASSLGSVTDTQYF. CDR3 nucleotide sequence: TGTGCCAGCAGCTTAGGCAGTGTCACAGATACGCAGTATTTT.

The chain employs TRBV15 and TRBJ1-1, with 8 nucleotides matching TRBD1. CDR1 and CDR2 (germline): LNHNV, YYDKDF (reference sequence). J lost 2 bases, V lost 2 bases, and 7 bases had no gene match. The CDR3 has 16 amino acids. The CDR3 protein is CATSRSGQDLNTEAFF. The CDR3, as DNA: TGTGCCACCAGCAGATCGGGACAGGACCTCAACACTGAAGCTTTCTTT.

The chain employs TRBV7-2 and TRBJ2-5; 10 bases fit TRBD1. There are 16 residues in the CDR3. From germline, CDR1 is SGHTA and CDR2 FQGNSA. With 1 base clipped from V and 5 bases from J, the junction kept 7 bases outside the gene matches. This CDR3 reads CASSLGWTGGHETQYF. The CDR3 bases are TGTGCCAGCAGCTTAGGGTGGACAGGGGGTCACGAGACCCAGTACTTC.

The rearrangement uses TRBV5-1 and TRBJ2-4, with 7 nucleotides matching TRBD1. Germline trimming cut 4 bases from V and 1 base from J; bases unmatched to any gene: 2. Germline V gene sequence: CDR1 SGHRS, CDR2 YFSETQ. This CDR3 has 14 amino acids. CDR3 DNA sequence: TGCGCCAGCAGCGAGGACAGGGCCAAAAACATTCAGTACTTC. Translated: CASSEDRAKNIQYF.

The genes are TRBV7-8 and TRBJ2-1; 15 bases map to TRBD2. The V segment lost 2 bases and the J segment 10 bases; nucleotides outside the gene matches: 9. The CDR3 is made up of 17 amino acids. Looked up from germline, CDR1 is SGHVS and CDR2 is FQNEAQ. Here the CDR3 DNA reads TGTGCCAGCAGCTTATTCGGACTAGCGGGGGGGCCAGGGGAGCAGTTCTTC. Translation: CASSLFGLAGGPGEQFF.

The V gene is TRBV15, the J gene TRBJ1-4; tentative D call: TRBD1 (6 bases). The CDR3 is 15 amino acids. Germline V lookup: CDR1 LNHNV, CDR2 YYDKDF (reference sequence). The ends were cut back, 1 base at V and 3 bases at J, with 9 bases in the middle. The CDR3 protein is CATSRGTVPNEKLFF. CDR3 DNA sequence: TGTGCCACCAGCAGAGGGACAGTCCCTAATGAAAAACTGTTTTTT.

The chain carries TRBV10-3 and TRBJ1-1; D unresolved. CDR3 length: 13 amino acids. From germline, CDR1 is ENHRY and CDR2 SYGVKD. The V gene lost 6 bases and the J gene lost 8 bases, with 16 bases spanning the gap. CDR3 DNA sequence: TGTGCCATCAGGATAGATAGTGACGGGGAAGCTTTCTTT. Translation: CAIRIDSDGEAFF.

The chain couples TRBV7-3 to TRBJ1-1, with D tentatively TRBD1 (6 bases). Trimming removed 0 bases at V and 6 bases at J, with 8 bases between. Germline values: CDR1 SGHTA, CDR2 FQGTGA. The CDR3 has 13 amino acids. The DNA for the CDR3 is TGTGCCAGCAGCTTAACCGACAGGTCTGAAGCTTTCTTT. It yields the protein CASSLTDRSEAFF.

This clone was picked up one time. V usage is TRBV12-2 and J usage is TRBJ2-7; TRBD2 is taken as the D call from the table, unchecked against the DNA. TRBV12-2 is reported as a pseudogene. The CDR3 totals 16 residues. The CDR3 region is CASRLARRNRDYEQYF. As DNA, the CDR3 is TGTGCAAGTCGCTTAGCTCGAAGGAATCGGGACTACGAGCAGTACTTC.